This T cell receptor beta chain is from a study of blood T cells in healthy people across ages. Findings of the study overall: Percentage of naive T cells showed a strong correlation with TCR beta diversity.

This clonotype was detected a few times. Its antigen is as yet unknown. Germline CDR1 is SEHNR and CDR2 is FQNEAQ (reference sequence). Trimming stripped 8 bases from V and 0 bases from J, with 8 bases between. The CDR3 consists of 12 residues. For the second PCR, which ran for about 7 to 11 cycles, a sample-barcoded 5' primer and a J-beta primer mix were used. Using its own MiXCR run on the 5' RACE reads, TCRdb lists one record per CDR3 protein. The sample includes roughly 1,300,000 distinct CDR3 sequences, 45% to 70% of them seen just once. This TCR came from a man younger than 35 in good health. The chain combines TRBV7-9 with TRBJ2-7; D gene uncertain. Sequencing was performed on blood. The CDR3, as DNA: TGTGCCAGCGGCCTGAGCTCCTACGAGCAGTACTTC. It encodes CASGLSSYEQYF.